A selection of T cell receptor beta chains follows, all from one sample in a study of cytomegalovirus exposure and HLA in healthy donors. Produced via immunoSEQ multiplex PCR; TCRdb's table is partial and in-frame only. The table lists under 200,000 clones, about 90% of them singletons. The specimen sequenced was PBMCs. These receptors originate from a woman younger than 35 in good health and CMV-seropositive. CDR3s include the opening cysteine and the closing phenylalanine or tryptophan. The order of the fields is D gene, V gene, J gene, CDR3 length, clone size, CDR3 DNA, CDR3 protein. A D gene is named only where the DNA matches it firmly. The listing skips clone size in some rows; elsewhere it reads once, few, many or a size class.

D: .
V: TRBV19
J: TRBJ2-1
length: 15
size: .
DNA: TGTGCCAGTAGTATGGGACTGCTCTCCTACAATGAGCAGTTCTTC
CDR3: CASSMGLLSYNEQFF

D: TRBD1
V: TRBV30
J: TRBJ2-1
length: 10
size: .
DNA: TGTGCCGTACAGGGGGCTGGGCAGTTCTTC
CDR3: CAVQGAGQFF

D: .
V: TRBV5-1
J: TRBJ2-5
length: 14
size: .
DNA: TGCGCCAGCAGCTTGTCAGGGAACCAAGAGACCCAGTACTTC
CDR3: CASSLSGNQETQYF

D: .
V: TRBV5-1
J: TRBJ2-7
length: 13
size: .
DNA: TGCGCCAGCAGCTTGGAACTCTCACACGAGCAGTACTTC
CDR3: CASSLELSHEQYF

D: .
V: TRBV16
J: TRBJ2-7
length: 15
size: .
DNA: TGTGCCAGCAGCCCCCCAGGGCTACTTATCTACGAGCAGTACTTC
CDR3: CASSPPGLLIYEQYF

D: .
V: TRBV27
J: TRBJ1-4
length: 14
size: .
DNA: TGTGCCAGCAGCCGTATAAGGGGTGATGAAAAACTGTTTTTT
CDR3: CASSRIRGDEKLFF

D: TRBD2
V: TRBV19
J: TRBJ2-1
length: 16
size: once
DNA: TGTGCCAGTAGTATTCTATCGGGGGGACCCTACAATGAGCAGTTCTTC
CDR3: CASSILSGGPYNEQFF

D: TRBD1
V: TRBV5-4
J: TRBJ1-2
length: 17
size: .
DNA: TGTGCCAGCAGCATTCCAGGGGGTAAACTTGCTAACTATGGCTACACCTTC
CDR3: CASSIPGGKLANYGYTF

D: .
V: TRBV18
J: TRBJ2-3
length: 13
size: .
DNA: TGTGCCAGCTCACGGGGCCCCGCAGATACGCAGTATTTT
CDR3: CASSRGPADTQYF

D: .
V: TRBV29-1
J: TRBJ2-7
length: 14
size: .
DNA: TGCAGCGTTAACACGGTGGGAACGGGATACGAGCAGTACTTC
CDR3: CSVNTVGTGYEQYF

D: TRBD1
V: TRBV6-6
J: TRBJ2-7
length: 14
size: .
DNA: TGTGCCAGCACCGAGACCGGGACAGGGTACGAGCAGTACTTC
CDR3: CASTETGTGYEQYF

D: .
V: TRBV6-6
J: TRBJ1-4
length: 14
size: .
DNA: TGTGCCAGCAGGGTGAGGGGGTTAGGTGAAAAACTGTTTTTT
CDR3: CASRVRGLGEKLFF

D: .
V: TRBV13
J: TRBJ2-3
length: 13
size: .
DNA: TGTGCCAGCAGCTTAGGCCCAGGAGATACGCAGTATTTT
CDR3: CASSLGPGDTQYF

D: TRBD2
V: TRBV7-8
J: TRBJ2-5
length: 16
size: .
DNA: TGTGCCAGCAGCGATGGTGGGACTAGCGCTAAAGAGACCCAGTACTTC
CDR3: CASSDGGTSAKETQYF

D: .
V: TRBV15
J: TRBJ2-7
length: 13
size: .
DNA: TGTGCCACCAGCAGAGCCGTTGTTGACGAGCAGTACTTC
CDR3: CATSRAVVDEQYF

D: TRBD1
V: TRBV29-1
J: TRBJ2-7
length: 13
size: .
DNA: TGCAGCGTTGACGGCAGGGGGCAAGACGAGCAGTACTTC
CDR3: CSVDGRGQDEQYF

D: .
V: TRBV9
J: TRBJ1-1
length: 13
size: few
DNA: TGTGCCAGCAGCGTAGCTTTTCGGACTGAAGCTTTCTTT
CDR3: CASSVAFRTEAFF

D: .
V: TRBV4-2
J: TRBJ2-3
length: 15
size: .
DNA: TGTGCCAGCAGCCAAGATCGTAGCGTCACAGATACGCAGTATTTT
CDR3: CASSQDRSVTDTQYF

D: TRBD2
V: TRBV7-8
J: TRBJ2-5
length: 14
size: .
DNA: TGTGCCAGCAGCTTAAGTAGCGGGAGAGAGACCCAGTACTTC
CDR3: CASSLSSGRETQYF

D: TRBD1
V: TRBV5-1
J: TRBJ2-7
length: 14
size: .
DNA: TGCGCCAGCAGCTATACGACAGGGGACTACGAGCAGTACTTC
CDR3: CASSYTTGDYEQYF

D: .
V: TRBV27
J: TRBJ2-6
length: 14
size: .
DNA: TGTGCCAGCAGTTTAGTATCTGGGGCCAACGTCCTGACTTTC
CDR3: CASSLVSGANVLTF

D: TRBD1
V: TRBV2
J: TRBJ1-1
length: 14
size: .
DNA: TGTGCCAGCAGTGAATATTTTGGACAGGCTGAAGCTTTCTTT
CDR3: CASSEYFGQAEAFF

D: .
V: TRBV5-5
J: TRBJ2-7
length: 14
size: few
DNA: TGTGCCAGCAGCTTGGAGACTAGAGTCGGCGAGCAGTACTTC
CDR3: CASSLETRVGEQYF

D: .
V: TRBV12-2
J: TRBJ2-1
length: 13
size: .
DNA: TGTGCAAGCCGGGTTGGCGGGAGGGATGAGCAGTTCTTC
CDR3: CASRVGGRDEQFF

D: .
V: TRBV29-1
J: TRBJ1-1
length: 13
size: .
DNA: TGCAGCGTTGGGCTTGGGCCGAACACTGAAGCTTTCTTT
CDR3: CSVGLGPNTEAFF

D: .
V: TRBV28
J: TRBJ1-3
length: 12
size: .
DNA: TGTGCCAGCAGTGACAGGGGAAACACCATATATTTT
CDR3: CASSDRGNTIYF

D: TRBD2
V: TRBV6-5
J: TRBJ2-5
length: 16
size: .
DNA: TGTGCCAGCAGTTACCATCGACGTAGCGGGAAAGAGACCCAGTACTTC
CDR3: CASSYHRRSGKETQYF

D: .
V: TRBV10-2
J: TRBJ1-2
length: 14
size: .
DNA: TGCGCCAGCAGTGAGAATAGGGGAGGCTATGGCTACACCTTC
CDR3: CASSENRGGYGYTF

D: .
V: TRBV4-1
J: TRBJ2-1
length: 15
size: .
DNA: TGCGCCAGCAGCCAAGGCCGAAGCAGCGTCAATGAGCAGTTCTTC
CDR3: CASSQGRSSVNEQFF

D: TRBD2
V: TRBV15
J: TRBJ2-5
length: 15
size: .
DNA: TGTGCCACCAGCAGAGGGCTAGCGGGAGGGGAGACCCAGTACTTC
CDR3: CATSRGLAGGETQYF

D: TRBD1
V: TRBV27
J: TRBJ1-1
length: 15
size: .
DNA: TGTGCCAGCAGTTTATGGACAGGGGCGAACACTGAAGCTTTCTTT
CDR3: CASSLWTGANTEAFF

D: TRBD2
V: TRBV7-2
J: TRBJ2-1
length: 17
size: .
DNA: TGTGCCAGCAGCTTAGGAGCCGGGACTAGCGGGACGAATGAGCAGTTCTTC
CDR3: CASSLGAGTSGTNEQFF

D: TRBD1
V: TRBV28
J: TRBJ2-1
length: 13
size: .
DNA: TGTGCCAGCAGGAGACTTAGACAGGGGTGGCAGTTCTTC
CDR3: CASRRLRQGWQFF

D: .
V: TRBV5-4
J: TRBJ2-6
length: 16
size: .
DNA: TGTGCCAGCAGGGGGCAGGGGACCTCTGGGGCCAACGTCCTGACTTTC
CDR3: CASRGQGTSGANVLTF

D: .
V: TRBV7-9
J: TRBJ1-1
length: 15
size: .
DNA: TGTGCCAGCAGCTTAGGTCGAGGGGGGAACACTGAAGCTTTCTTT
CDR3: CASSLGRGGNTEAFF

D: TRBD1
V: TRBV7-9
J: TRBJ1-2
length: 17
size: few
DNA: TGTGCCAGCAGCCCCCCCGACAGGGAGTCTGCTAACTATGGCTACACCTTC
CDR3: CASSPPDRESANYGYTF

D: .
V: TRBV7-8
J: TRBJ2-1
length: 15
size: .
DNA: TGTGCCAGCCGCGCCGTGGGCCAAGCCTACAATGAGCAGTTCTTC
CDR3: CASRAVGQAYNEQFF

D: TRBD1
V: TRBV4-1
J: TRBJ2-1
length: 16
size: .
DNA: TGCGCCAGCAGCCTAGGACAGGGAAGCTCCTACAATGAGCAGTTCTTC
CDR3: CASSLGQGSSYNEQFF

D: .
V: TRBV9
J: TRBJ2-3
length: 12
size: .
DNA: TGTGCCAGCAGCGTAGTGAGGGATACGCAGTATTTT
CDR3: CASSVVRDTQYF

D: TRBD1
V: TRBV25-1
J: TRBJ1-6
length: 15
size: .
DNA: TGTGCCAGCAGTCTACAGGGGGTCGGGAATTCACCCCTCCACTTT
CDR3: CASSLQGVGNSPLHF

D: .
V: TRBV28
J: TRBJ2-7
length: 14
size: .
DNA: TGTGCCAGCAGCCCGCCGGGAGAGTGGTACGAGCAGTACTTC
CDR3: CASSPPGEWYEQYF

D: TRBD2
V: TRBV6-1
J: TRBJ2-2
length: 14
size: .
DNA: TGTGCCAGCCCAGGACTAGCCTACACCGGGGAGCTGTTTTTT
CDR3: CASPGLAYTGELFF

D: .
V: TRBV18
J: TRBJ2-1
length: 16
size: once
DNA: TGTGCCAGCTCACCAAAGGGGGGGTCCTCCTACAATGAGCAGTTCTTC
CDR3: CASSPKGGSSYNEQFF

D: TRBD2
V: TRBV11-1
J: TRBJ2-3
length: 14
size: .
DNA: TGTGCCAGCAGCCGCGGGGGGAGCACAGATACGCAGTATTTT
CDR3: CASSRGGSTDTQYF